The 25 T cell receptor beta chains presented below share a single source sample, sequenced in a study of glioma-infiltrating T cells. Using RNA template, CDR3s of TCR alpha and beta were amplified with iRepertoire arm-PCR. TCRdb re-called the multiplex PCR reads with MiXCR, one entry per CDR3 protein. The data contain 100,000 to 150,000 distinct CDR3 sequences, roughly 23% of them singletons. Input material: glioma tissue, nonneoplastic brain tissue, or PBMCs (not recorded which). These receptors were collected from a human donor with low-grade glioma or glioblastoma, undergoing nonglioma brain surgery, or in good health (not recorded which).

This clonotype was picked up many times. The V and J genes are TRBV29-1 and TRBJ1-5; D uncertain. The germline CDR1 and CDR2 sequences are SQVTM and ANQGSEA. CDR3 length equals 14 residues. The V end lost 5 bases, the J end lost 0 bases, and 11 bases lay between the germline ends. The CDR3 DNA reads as TGCAGCGTTTCCGCGGGGTATAGCAATCAGCCCCAGCATTTT. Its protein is CSVSAGYSNQPQHF. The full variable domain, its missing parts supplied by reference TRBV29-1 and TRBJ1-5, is SAVISQKPSRDICQRGTSLTIQCQVDSQVTMMFWYRQQPGQSLTLIATANQGSEATYESGFVIDKFPISRPNLTFSTLTVSNMSPEDSSIYLCSVSAGYSNQPQHFGDGTRLSIL.

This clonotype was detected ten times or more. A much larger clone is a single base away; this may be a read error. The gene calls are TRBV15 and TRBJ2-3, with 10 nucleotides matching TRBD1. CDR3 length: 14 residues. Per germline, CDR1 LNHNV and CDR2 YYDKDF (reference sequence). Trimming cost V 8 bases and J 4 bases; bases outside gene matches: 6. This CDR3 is CATGDRGSPDTQYF. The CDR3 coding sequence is TGTGCCACCGGGGACAGGGGTAGCCCAGATACGCAGTATTTT.

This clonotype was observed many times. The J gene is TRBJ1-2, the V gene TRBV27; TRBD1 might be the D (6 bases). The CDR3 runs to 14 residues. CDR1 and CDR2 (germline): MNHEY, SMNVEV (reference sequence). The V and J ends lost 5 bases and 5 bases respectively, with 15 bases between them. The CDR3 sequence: CASSKGHSNYGYTF. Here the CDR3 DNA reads TGTGCCAGCAGTAAGGGACACTCCAATTATGGCTACACCTTC.

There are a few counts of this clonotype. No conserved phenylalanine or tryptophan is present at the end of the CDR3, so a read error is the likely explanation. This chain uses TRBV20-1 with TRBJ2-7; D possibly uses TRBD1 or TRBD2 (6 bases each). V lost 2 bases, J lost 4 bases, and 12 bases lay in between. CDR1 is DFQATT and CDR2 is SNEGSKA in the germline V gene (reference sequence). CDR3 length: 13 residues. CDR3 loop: CSARPPGAYEQYL. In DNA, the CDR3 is TGCAGTGCTAGACCCCCGGGGGCGTACGAGCAGTACCTC.

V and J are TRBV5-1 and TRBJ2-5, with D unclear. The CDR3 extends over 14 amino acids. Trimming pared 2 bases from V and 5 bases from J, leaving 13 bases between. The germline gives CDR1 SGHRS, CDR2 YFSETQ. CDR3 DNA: TGCGCCAGCAGCTTCAGCGTAAGGGATGAGACCCAGTACTTC. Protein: CASSFSVRDETQYF.

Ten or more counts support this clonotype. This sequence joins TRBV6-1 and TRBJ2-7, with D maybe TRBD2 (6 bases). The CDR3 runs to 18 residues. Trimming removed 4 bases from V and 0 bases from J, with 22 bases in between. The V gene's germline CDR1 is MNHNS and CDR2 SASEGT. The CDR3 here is CASSASRLARTSSYEQYF. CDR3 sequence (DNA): TGTGCCAGCAGTGCCTCCCGCCTAGCGCGGACGAGCTCCTACGAGCAGTACTTC.

CDR3 protein: CASSTLRSSYNEQFF. In nucleotides, the CDR3 is TGTGCCAGCAGCACCTTAAGGAGCTCCTACAATGAGCAGTTCTTC. The chain has TRBV11-1 and TRBJ2-1; no clear D. The germline V gene has CDR1 SGHAT and CDR2 FQDESV (reference sequence). Between the trimmed V and J ends, which lost 5 bases and 0 bases, there was a span of 11 bases. The CDR3 loop spans 15 amino acids. The full variable domain, with the rest looked up from reference TRBV11-1 and TRBJ2-1, is EAEVAQSPRYKITEKSQAVAFWCDPISGHATLYWYRQILGQGPELLVQFQDESVVDDSQLPKDRFSAERLKGVDSTLKIQPAELGDSAMYLCASSTLRSSYNEQFFGPGTRLTVL.

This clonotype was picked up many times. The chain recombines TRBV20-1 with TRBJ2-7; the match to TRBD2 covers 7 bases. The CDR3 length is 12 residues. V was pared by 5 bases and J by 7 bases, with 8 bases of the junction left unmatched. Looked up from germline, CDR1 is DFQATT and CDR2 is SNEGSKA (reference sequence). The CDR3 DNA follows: TGCAGTGCTCATGTAGCGGGTCAAGAGCAGTACTTC. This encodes CSAHVAGQEQYF.

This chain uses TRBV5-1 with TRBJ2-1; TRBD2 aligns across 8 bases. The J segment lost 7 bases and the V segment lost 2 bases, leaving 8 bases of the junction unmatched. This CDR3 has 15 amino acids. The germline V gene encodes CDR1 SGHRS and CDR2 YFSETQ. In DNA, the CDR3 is TGCGCCAGCAGCTTCGGGACTAGTGAGGGGAATGAGCAGTTCTTC. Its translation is CASSFGTSEGNEQFF. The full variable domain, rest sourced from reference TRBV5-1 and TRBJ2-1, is KAGVTQTPRYLIKTRGQQVTLSCSPISGHRSVSWYQQTPGQGLQFLFEYFSETQRNKGNFPGRFSGRQFSNSRSEMNVSTLELGDSALYLCASSFGTSEGNEQFFGPGTRLTVL.

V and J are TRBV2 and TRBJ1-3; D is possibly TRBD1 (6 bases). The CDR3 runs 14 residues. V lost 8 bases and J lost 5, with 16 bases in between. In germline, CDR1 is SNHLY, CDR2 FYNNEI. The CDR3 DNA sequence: TGTGCCAGCGGTCCGGGGCAGGGGAGAAACACCATATATTTT. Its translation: CASGPGQGRNTIYF.

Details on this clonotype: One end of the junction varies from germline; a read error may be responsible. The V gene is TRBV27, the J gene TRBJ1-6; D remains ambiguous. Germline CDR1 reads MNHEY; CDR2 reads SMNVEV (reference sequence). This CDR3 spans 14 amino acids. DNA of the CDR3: TGTGCCAGCGGGCCAGGCGGGCGAGATTCAACCCTCCACTTT. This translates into CASGPGGRDSTLHF.

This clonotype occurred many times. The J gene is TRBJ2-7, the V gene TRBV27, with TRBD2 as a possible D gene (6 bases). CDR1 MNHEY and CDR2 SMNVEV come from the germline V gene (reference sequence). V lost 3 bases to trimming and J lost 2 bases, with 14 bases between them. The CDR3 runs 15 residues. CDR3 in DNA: TGTGCCAGCAGTTTCGTAGCGGCGGCAGCCTACGAGCAGTACTTC. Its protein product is CASSFVAAAAYEQYF.

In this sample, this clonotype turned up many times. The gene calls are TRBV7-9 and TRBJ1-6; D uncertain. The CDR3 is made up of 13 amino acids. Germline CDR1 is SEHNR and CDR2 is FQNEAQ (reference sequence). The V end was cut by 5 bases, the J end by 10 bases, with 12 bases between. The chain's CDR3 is CASSPELESPLHF. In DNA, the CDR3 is TGTGCCAGCAGCCCCGAGCTCGAATCACCCCTCCACTTT.

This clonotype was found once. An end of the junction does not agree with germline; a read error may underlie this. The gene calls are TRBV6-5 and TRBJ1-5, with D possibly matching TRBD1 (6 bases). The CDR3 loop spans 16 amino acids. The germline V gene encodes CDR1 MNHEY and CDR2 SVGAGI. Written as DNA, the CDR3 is TGTGCCAGCACTCCCCGGGGGGACACTTTCAATCAGCCCCAGCGTTTT. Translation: CASTPRGDTFNQPQRF.

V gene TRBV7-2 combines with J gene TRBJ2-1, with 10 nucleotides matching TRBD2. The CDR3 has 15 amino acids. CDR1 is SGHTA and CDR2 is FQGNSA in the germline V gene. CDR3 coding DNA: TGTGACAACAGACCGCCGGGACTAGCGCTTCATGAGCAGTTCTTC. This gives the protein CDNRPPGLALHEQFF.

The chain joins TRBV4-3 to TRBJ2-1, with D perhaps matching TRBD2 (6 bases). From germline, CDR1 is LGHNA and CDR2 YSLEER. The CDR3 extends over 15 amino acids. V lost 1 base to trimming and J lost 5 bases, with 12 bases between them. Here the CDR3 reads CASSQGRLVNNEQFF. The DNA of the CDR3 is TGCGCCAGCAGCCAAGGGAGACTAGTCAACAATGAGCAGTTCTTC.

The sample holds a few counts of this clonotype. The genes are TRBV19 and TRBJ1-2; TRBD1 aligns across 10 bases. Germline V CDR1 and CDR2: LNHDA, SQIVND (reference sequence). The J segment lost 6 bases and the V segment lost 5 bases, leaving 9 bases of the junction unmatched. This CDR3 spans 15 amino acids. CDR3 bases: TGTGCCAGTAGTTTCTACACCGGGACAGGGGATGGCTACACCTTC. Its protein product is CASSFYTGTGDGYTF.

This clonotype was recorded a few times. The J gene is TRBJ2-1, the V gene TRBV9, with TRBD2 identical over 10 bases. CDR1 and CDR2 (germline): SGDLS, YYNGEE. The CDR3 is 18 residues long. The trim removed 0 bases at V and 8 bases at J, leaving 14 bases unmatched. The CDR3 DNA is TGTGCCAGCAGCGTAGATTGGGGTAGCGGGAGGCATACATATGAGCAGTTCTTC. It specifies CASSVDWGSGRHTYEQFF. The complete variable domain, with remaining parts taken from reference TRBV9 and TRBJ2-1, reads DSGVTQTPKHLITATGQRVTLRCSPRSGDLSVYWYQQSLDQGLQFLIQYYNGEERAKGNILERFSAQQFPDLHSELNLSSLELGDSALYFCASSVDWGSGRHTYEQFFGPGTRLTVL.

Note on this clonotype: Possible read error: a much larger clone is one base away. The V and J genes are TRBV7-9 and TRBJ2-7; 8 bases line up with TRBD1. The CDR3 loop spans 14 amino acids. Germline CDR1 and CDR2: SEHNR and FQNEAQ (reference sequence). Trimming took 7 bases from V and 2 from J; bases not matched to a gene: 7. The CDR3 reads CASTGQGETYEQYF. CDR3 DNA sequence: TGTGCCAGCACCGGACAGGGAGAAACCTACGAGCAGTACTTC.

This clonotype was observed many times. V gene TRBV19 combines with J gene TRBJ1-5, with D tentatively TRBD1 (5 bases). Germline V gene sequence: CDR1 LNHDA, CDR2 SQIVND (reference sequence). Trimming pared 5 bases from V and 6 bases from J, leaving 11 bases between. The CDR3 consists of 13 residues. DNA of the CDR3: TGTGCCAGTAGTGCCCCCGGGGGTCAGCCCCAGCATTTT. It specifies CASSAPGGQPQHF.

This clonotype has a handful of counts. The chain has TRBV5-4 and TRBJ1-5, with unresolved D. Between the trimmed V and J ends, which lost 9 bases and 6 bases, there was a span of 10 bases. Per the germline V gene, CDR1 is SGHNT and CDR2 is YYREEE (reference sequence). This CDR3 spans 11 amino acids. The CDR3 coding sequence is TGTGCCAAGAAGGATCGTCAGCCCCAGCATTTT. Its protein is CAKKDRQPQHF.

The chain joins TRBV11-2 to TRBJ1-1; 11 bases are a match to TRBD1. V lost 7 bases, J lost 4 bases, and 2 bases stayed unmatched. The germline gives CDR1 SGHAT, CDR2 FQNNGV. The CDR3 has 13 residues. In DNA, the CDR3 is TGTGCCAGCATCGGGACAGGGGGCACTGAAGCTTTCTTT. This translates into CASIGTGGTEAFF.

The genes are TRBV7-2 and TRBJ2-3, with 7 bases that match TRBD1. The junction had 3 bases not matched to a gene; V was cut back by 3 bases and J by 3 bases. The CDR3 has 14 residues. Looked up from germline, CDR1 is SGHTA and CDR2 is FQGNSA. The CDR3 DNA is TGTGCCAGCAGCTTTGACAGGGATACAGATACGCAGTATTTT. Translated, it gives CASSFDRDTDTQYF. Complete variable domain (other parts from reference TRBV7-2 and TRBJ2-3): GAGVSQSPSNKVTEKGKDVELRCDPISGHTALYWYRQSLGQGLEFLIYFQGNSAPDKSGLPSDRFSAERTGGSVSTLTIQRTQQEDSAVYLCASSFDRDTDTQYFGPGTRLTVL.

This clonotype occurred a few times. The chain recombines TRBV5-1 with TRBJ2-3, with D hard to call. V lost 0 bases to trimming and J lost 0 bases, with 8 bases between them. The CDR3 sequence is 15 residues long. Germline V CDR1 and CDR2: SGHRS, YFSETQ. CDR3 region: CASSLVLSSTDTQYF. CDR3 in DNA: TGCGCCAGCAGCTTGGTACTTTCGAGCACAGATACGCAGTATTTT.

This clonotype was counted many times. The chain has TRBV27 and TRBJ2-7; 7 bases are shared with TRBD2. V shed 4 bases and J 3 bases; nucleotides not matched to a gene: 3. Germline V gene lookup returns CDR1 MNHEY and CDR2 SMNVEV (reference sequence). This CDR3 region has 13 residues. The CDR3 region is CASSWTSGYEQYF. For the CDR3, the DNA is TGTGCCAGCAGTTGGACTAGTGGCTACGAGCAGTACTTC.